These T cell receptor beta chains were read from a single sample in a study of memory CD4+ T cells and cytomegalovirus serostatus. The table came from immunoSEQ multiplex PCR; TCRdb's copy has only in-frame clones and leaves some out. This sample has about 53,000 clones; about 81% occur once, and the top ten carry 1.1%. Input material: memory CD4+ T cells from blood. These receptors were collected from an adult in good health and CMV-seronegative. Both conserved end residues are part of each CDR3. Each record gives: clone size, J gene, V gene, D gene, CDR3 DNA, CDR3 protein. D genes are given only for firm matches. Part of the rows lack a size; the others show once, few, many or a class for expanded clones.

clone_size: .
j_call: TRBJ2-5
v_call: TRBV10-3
d_call: .
cdr3_nt: TGTGCCATAGCTCGGGCTAGCTTAGGGTCAGAGACCCAGTACTTC
cdr3_aa: CAIARASLGSETQYF

clone_size: .
j_call: TRBJ2-3
v_call: TRBV5-4
d_call: .
cdr3_nt: TGTGCCAGCAGCCCAGGGTTTAAGTTAGCGGGCACAGATACGCAGTATTTT
cdr3_aa: CASSPGFKLAGTDTQYF

clone_size: once
j_call: TRBJ2-1
v_call: TRBV5-4
d_call: TRBD2
cdr3_nt: TGTGCCAGCAGCTTGACTAGCGGAGCTGAGGGTGAGCAGTTCTTC
cdr3_aa: CASSLTSGAEGEQFF

clone_size: .
j_call: TRBJ1-1
v_call: TRBV6-1
d_call: .
cdr3_nt: TGTGCCAGCAGTGAAGTACAGGGTGGCACTGAAGCTTTCTTT
cdr3_aa: CASSEVQGGTEAFF

clone_size: .
j_call: TRBJ2-2
v_call: TRBV7-6
d_call: TRBD1
cdr3_nt: TGTGCCAGCAGCCTTTCAACTCGGCAGGGGGCCAACGGGGAGCTGTTTTTT
cdr3_aa: CASSLSTRQGANGELFF

clone_size: .
j_call: TRBJ1-2
v_call: TRBV4-3
d_call: .
cdr3_nt: TGCGCCAGCAGCCAAGTCCTTGGGGGCCGGGGCTACACCTTC
cdr3_aa: CASSQVLGGRGYTF

clone_size: .
j_call: TRBJ2-7
v_call: TRBV7-2
d_call: TRBD2
cdr3_nt: TGTGCCAGCAGCCTTAGCGGGAGTGGTTACGAGCAGTACTTC
cdr3_aa: CASSLSGSGYEQYF

clone_size: .
j_call: TRBJ2-1
v_call: TRBV2
d_call: .
cdr3_nt: TGTGCCAGCAAAGTAAATAGAGACGGGCAGTTCTTC
cdr3_aa: CASKVNRDGQFF

clone_size: .
j_call: TRBJ1-1
v_call: TRBV10-3
d_call: TRBD1
cdr3_nt: TGTGCCATCAGTGGTCAGGGGGCCTTTGACACTGAAGCTTTCTTT
cdr3_aa: CAISGQGAFDTEAFF

clone_size: .
j_call: TRBJ2-1
v_call: TRBV7-2
d_call: .
cdr3_nt: TGTGCCAGCAGCTTAAGCTCTAGTTTTCTCGGCAATGAGCAGTTCTTC
cdr3_aa: CASSLSSSFLGNEQFF

clone_size: .
j_call: TRBJ2-7
v_call: TRBV7-2
d_call: .
cdr3_nt: TGTGCCAGCAGCTTATCAGGACCCTACGAGCAGTACTTC
cdr3_aa: CASSLSGPYEQYF

clone_size: .
j_call: TRBJ1-2
v_call: TRBV6-1
d_call: .
cdr3_nt: TGTGCCAGCAGTTTCCGAGACTATGGCTACACCTTC
cdr3_aa: CASSFRDYGYTF

clone_size: .
j_call: TRBJ1-5
v_call: TRBV2
d_call: TRBD1
cdr3_nt: TGTGCCAGCAGTGATAGGACAGGGGGGGATCAGCCCCAGCATTTT
cdr3_aa: CASSDRTGGDQPQHF

clone_size: .
j_call: TRBJ2-5
v_call: TRBV5-1
d_call: .
cdr3_nt: TGCGCCAGCAGCTTGTTAGGTAGGGCCCCACAAGAGACCCAGTACTTC
cdr3_aa: CASSLLGRAPQETQYF

clone_size: .
j_call: TRBJ1-5
v_call: TRBV28
d_call: .
cdr3_nt: .
cdr3_aa: CASSFFGAGNQPQHF

clone_size: .
j_call: TRBJ2-1
v_call: TRBV7-6
d_call: .
cdr3_nt: TGTGCCAGCAGTGGGGACTTTGCGTTTCATGAGCAGTTCTTC
cdr3_aa: CASSGDFAFHEQFF

clone_size: .
j_call: TRBJ1-5
v_call: TRBV28
d_call: .
cdr3_nt: TGTGCCAGCAGTTTATTTTCCAGCCCGGGCAATCAGCCCCAGCATTTT
cdr3_aa: CASSLFSSPGNQPQHF

clone_size: .
j_call: TRBJ2-3
v_call: TRBV7-9
d_call: TRBD2
cdr3_nt: TGTGCCAGCAGCTTAGAAGCGGGAGAGGGCACGCAGTATTTT
cdr3_aa: CASSLEAGEGTQYF

clone_size: few
j_call: TRBJ1-2
v_call: TRBV9
d_call: TRBD1
cdr3_nt: TGTGCCAGCAGCGCAAGGACAGGAAATTGGAACTATGGCTACACCTTC
cdr3_aa: CASSARTGNWNYGYTF

clone_size: .
j_call: TRBJ2-6
v_call: TRBV7-3
d_call: .
cdr3_nt: TGTGCCAGCAGCTTAATGTCTGGGGCCAACGTCCTGACTTTC
cdr3_aa: CASSLMSGANVLTF

clone_size: .
j_call: TRBJ1-5
v_call: TRBV29-1
d_call: .
cdr3_nt: TGCAGCGCTCACCAGATAGGGGACGGCACGTGGGTCAATCAGCCCCAGCATTTT
cdr3_aa: CSAHQIGDGTWVNQPQHF

clone_size: .
j_call: TRBJ1-5
v_call: TRBV5-5
d_call: .
cdr3_nt: TGTGCCAGCAGACAGGACACCTCCAATCAGCCCCAGCATTTT
cdr3_aa: CASRQDTSNQPQHF

clone_size: .
j_call: TRBJ2-1
v_call: TRBV9
d_call: TRBD2
cdr3_nt: TGTGCCAGCAGCGGGCAAGCGGGAGTGGGCAATGAGCAGTTCTTC
cdr3_aa: CASSGQAGVGNEQFF

clone_size: .
j_call: TRBJ1-1
v_call: TRBV2
d_call: .
cdr3_nt: TGTGCCAGCAAACGGGGAGTAGGGAACACTGAAGCTTTCTTT
cdr3_aa: CASKRGVGNTEAFF

clone_size: .
j_call: TRBJ1-3
v_call: TRBV7-9
d_call: .
cdr3_nt: TGTGCCAGCAGGTCGGGGACTGGAAACACCATATATTTT
cdr3_aa: CASRSGTGNTIYF

clone_size: .
j_call: TRBJ2-5
v_call: TRBV5-1
d_call: TRBD1
cdr3_nt: TGCGCCAGCAGCTGGGACAGAGTAAAAGAGACCCAGTACTTC
cdr3_aa: CASSWDRVKETQYF

clone_size: .
j_call: TRBJ2-2
v_call: TRBV7-6
d_call: .
cdr3_nt: TGTGCCAGCAGCTTAGGGCAGGGAACGAACGGGGAGCTGTTTTTT
cdr3_aa: CASSLGQGTNGELFF

clone_size: .
j_call: TRBJ2-3
v_call: TRBV13
d_call: .
cdr3_nt: TGTGCCAGCAGCGCGCGCCCCAGGGGGGGGACAGATACGCAGTATTTT
cdr3_aa: CASSARPRGGTDTQYF

clone_size: .
j_call: TRBJ2-1
v_call: TRBV10-1
d_call: TRBD2
cdr3_nt: TGCGCCAGCAGTGGGACTAGCGGGAGCGATGAGCAGTTCTTC
cdr3_aa: CASSGTSGSDEQFF

clone_size: few
j_call: TRBJ1-1
v_call: TRBV5-5
d_call: TRBD1
cdr3_nt: TGTGCCAGCAGCCTTACCCCCGGGACAGGGGGCGTTAAAGCTTTCTTT
cdr3_aa: CASSLTPGTGGVKAFF

clone_size: .
j_call: TRBJ2-7
v_call: TRBV5-4
d_call: .
cdr3_nt: TGTGCCAGCAGTCCTCCCCAAGGCGAGCAGTACTTC
cdr3_aa: CASSPPQGEQYF

clone_size: .
j_call: TRBJ2-1
v_call: TRBV9
d_call: TRBD2
cdr3_nt: TGTGCCAGCAGCCGGACTAGCGGGCCTGGGGATGAGCAGTTCTTC
cdr3_aa: CASSRTSGPGDEQFF

clone_size: once
j_call: TRBJ1-2
v_call: TRBV19
d_call: TRBD1
cdr3_nt: TGTGCCAGTAGTATTACAGGGGCTTCTAACTATGGCTACACCTTC
cdr3_aa: CASSITGASNYGYTF

clone_size: few
j_call: TRBJ2-3
v_call: TRBV6-1
d_call: TRBD2
cdr3_nt: TGTGCCAGCAGTGCGGGACTAGCGAGGGCAGATACGCAGTATTTT
cdr3_aa: CASSAGLARADTQYF

clone_size: .
j_call: TRBJ2-2
v_call: TRBV6-1
d_call: TRBD2
cdr3_nt: TGTGCCAGCAGTGTTCGGGGGGGAAGTGCCGGGGAGCTGTTTTTT
cdr3_aa: CASSVRGGSAGELFF

clone_size: .
j_call: TRBJ2-2
v_call: TRBV5-1
d_call: TRBD2
cdr3_nt: TGCGCCAGCTCGAGACTAGCGGGAAACACCGGGGAGCTGTTTTTT
cdr3_aa: CASSRLAGNTGELFF

clone_size: .
j_call: TRBJ2-7
v_call: TRBV11-1
d_call: TRBD2
cdr3_nt: TGTGCCAGCAGCTCACGACTAGCGGGTAAAAACGAGCAGTACTTC
cdr3_aa: CASSSRLAGKNEQYF

clone_size: once
j_call: TRBJ1-5
v_call: TRBV6-5
d_call: .
cdr3_nt: TGTGCCAGCAGTGGACCGAATCAGCCCCAGCATTTT
cdr3_aa: CASSGPNQPQHF

clone_size: .
j_call: TRBJ2-1
v_call: TRBV5-1
d_call: TRBD1
cdr3_nt: TGCGCCAGCAGTCTTCAGGGGGCCGGCAATGAGCAGTTCTTC
cdr3_aa: CASSLQGAGNEQFF

clone_size: .
j_call: TRBJ1-1
v_call: TRBV19
d_call: .
cdr3_nt: TGTGCCAGTAGTATAGGCGGGAACAGGGTGAACACTGAAGCTTTCTTT
cdr3_aa: CASSIGGNRVNTEAFF